Given below is one T cell receptor (beta chain) in context. Antigen: not known. V trimming: 4 bases; J trimming: 4 bases; junction bases outside the gene matches: 8. The CDR3 runs 14 residues. Per the germline V gene, CDR1 is SGHRS and CDR2 is YFSETQ. TCRdb's table, derived via immunoSEQ multiplex PCR, lists solely in-frame clones and lacks some. This table holds 85,000 to 95,000 clones, 94% found once. This sample was taken from a study of siplizumab effects on memory and regulatory T cells. The study's findings and limits: Naive T cells, seemingly more diverse than memory cells, seemed major alloresponse contributors. Roughly 75-97% of dividing CD4+ or CD8+ clones were without an attributable naive or memory phenotype.

The TCR originated in a human donor in good health. Sequenced input: non-Treg CD4+ T cells sorted from blood. This rearrangement joins TRBV5-1 to TRBJ2-7; 7 bases map to TRBD2. CDR3 sequence: CASSHSGGSYEQYF. The CDR3 coding sequence is TGCGCCAGCAGCCACTCGGGGGGTTCGTACGAGCAGTACTTC.